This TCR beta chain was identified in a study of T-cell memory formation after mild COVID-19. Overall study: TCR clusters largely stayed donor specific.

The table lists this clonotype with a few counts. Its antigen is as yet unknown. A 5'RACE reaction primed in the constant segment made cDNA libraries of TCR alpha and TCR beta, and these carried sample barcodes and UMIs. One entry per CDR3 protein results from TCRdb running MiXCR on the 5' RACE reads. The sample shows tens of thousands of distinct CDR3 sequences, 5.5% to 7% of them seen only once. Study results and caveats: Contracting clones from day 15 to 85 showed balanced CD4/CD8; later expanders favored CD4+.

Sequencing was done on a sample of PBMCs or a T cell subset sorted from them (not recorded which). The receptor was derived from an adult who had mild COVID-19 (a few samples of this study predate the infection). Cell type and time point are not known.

The CDR3 DNA sequence: TGTGCCAGCAGCTTGACGGGCAACAATCAGCCCCAGCATTTT. Encoded protein: CASSLTGNNQPQHF. J is TRBJ1-5 and V is TRBV5-5; unclear D gene. V shed 1 base and J shed 3 bases, with 8 bases lying between them. The CDR3 extends over 14 amino acids. CDR1 SGHKS and CDR2 YYEKEE come from the germline V gene (reference sequence).